The 8 T cell receptor beta chains in this list originate from one sample, sequenced in a study of blood T cell repertoires in COVID-19. Clones were sequenced by immunoSEQ multiplex PCR, and TCRdb holds only the in-frame ones, with some missing. The repertoire consists of around 340,000 clones, with about nine tenths occurring once and the leading ten covering approximately 1%. The sample consisted of PBMCs or T cells enriched from blood (not recorded which). All receptors derive from a woman in her 30s who had been exposed to COVID-19.

This chain joins TRBV6-5 and TRBJ1-2; 7 bases match TRBD1. Per germline, CDR1 MNHEY and CDR2 SVGAGI. The length of the CDR3 is 14 residues. J gave up 5 bases and V 4 bases, and 7 bases lay outside the gene matches. The CDR3, as DNA: TGTGCCAGCAGTTTGGGGACAGAGAAATATGGCTACACCTTC. This translates into CASSLGTEKYGYTF.

This clone was seen once. This chain links TRBV4-2 with TRBJ2-1; 15 bases map to TRBD2. The CDR3 covers 18 residues. Germline CDR1 reads LGHNA; CDR2 reads YNFKEQ. Unmatched junction bases numbered 9, after V lost 7 bases and J lost 2 bases. Here the CDR3 reads CASNLGLAGGRAYNEQFF. In nucleotides, the CDR3 is TGTGCCAGCAACCTGGGACTAGCGGGAGGCCGGGCCTACAATGAGCAGTTCTTC.

J is TRBJ2-5 and V is TRBV5-1, with 8 nucleotides matching TRBD1. This CDR3 spans 13 amino acids. J lost 5 bases, V lost 6 bases, and 6 bases had no gene match. Germline CDR1 is SGHRS and CDR2 is YFSETQ. Here the CDR3 DNA reads TGCGCCAGCACAACAGGGGGATCGGAGACCCAGTACTTC. Protein sequence: CASTTGGSETQYF.

This clone showed up just once. The CDR3 sequence is CASSTGDTEAFF. For the CDR3, the DNA is TGTGCCAGCAGCACAGGGGACACTGAAGCTTTCTTT. The chain combines TRBV9 with TRBJ1-1; 7 bases fit TRBD1. The CDR3 loop spans 12 amino acids. With V trimmed by 4 bases and J by 3 bases, 0 bases remained unmatched. Germline V gene data show CDR1 as SGDLS and CDR2 as YYNGEE. Drawing the rest from reference TRBV9 and TRBJ1-1, the complete variable domain is DSGVTQTPKHLITATGQRVTLRCSPRSGDLSVYWYQQSLDQGLQFLIQYYNGEERAKGNILERFSAQQFPDLHSELNLSSLELGDSALYFCASSTGDTEAFFGQGTRLTVV.

V and J are TRBV18 and TRBJ2-6; no clear D. CDR1 is KGHSH and CDR2 is LQKENI in the germline V gene. Trimming stripped 3 bases from V and 0 bases from J, with 12 bases between. This CDR3 is built from 17 residues. In nucleotides, the CDR3 is TGTGCCAGCTCACCGTACCAGCGCCCCTCTGGGGCCAACGTCCTGACTTTC. Encoded protein: CASSPYQRPSGANVLTF.

The CDR3 DNA is TGTGCCAGCAGCTTCTTCCCGGACAGGGGCGGTGAAAAACTGTTTTTT. Translated: CASSFFPDRGGEKLFF. The chain has TRBV11-2 and TRBJ1-4; 9 nucleotides agree with TRBD1. V was pared by 3 bases and J by 7 bases, with 9 bases of the junction left unmatched. CDR3 length: 16 residues. The germline V gene has CDR1 SGHAT and CDR2 FQNNGV.

V is TRBV7-3 and J is TRBJ2-1; tentatively, D is TRBD2 (6 bases). Trimming took off 3 bases at V and 10 bases at J, with 19 bases between the two ends. Germline V gives CDR1 SGHTA, CDR2 FQGTGA. The CDR3 spans 15 residues. For the CDR3, the DNA is TGTGCCAGCAGCTTCGGACAAGGAGGGGCTGGGGAGCAGTTCTTC. It is translated as CASSFGQGGAGEQFF.

This chain connects TRBV15 to TRBJ1-1; TRBD1 might be the D (5 bases). Germline V gene sequence: CDR1 LNHNV, CDR2 YYDKDF (reference sequence). The CDR3 contains 14 residues. Between the trimmed V and J ends, which lost 9 bases and 2 bases, there was a span of 16 bases. This CDR3 is CATGTGTFNTEAFF. In DNA, the CDR3 is TGTGCCACAGGGACCGGGACTTTTAACACTGAAGCTTTCTTT.